This section outlines one TCR beta chain sequence together with its context. This table comes from immunoSEQ multiplex PCR, and its TCRdb copy is limited to in-frame clones, with some not included. The repertoire holds 450,000 to 550,000 clones, with 80% to 90% as singletons. This sample stems from a study of Ad26.COV2.S vaccination and SARS-CoV-2 variants. In the study overall: In the COV1001 trial, the donor was in the Ad26.COV2.S arm.

Treatment: roughly 20 received Ad26.COV2.S at low or high dose, single or two shots; five or six received placebo; per-sample allocation not given. Following the first vaccine or placebo injection, samples were taken on day 63. This TCR derives from a person aged 18-65 years who received the Ad26.COV2.S COVID-19 vaccine or a placebo. Sequences were derived from peripheral blood, sampled in a trial of Ad26.COV2.S vaccine versus placebo.

This CDR3 is CASSPTGEAGELFF. The CDR3 coding sequence is TGTGCCAGCAGCCCGACAGGGGAAGCCGGGGAGCTGTTTTTT. The chain is built from TRBV5-6 and TRBJ2-2, with 8 bases identical to TRBD1. Per the germline V gene, CDR1 is SGHDT and CDR2 is YYEEEE. Trimming at V came to 4 bases and at J to 6 bases, leaving 5 bases not matched to a gene. This CDR3 spans 14 amino acids.